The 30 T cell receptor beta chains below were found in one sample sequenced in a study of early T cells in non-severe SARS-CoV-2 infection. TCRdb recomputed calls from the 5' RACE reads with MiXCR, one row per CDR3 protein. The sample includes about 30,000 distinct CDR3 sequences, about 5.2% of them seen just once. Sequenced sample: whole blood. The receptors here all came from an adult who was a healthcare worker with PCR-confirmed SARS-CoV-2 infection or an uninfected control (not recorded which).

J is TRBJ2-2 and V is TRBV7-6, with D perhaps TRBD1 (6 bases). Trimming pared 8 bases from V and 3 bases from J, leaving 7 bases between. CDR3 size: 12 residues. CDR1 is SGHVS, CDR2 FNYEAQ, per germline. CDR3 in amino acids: CASQGYTGELFF. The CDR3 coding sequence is TGTGCCAGCCAGGGGTACACCGGGGAGCTGTTTTTT.

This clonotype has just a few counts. As DNA, the CDR3 is TGTGCCAGCACCCTATTATGGGGGAGGTCCTACAATGAGCAGTTCTTC. This sequence encodes CASTLLWGRSYNEQFF. The rearrangement joins TRBV12-3 or TRBV12-4 to TRBJ2-1; perhaps TRBD2 as D (6 bases). The CDR3 is made up of 16 amino acids. V lost 7 bases and J lost 1, with 17 bases in between.

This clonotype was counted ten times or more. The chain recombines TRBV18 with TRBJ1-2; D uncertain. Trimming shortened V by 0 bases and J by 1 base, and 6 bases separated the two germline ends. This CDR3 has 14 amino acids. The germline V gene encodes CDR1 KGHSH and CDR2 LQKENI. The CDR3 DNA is TGTGCCAGCTCACCACCGTCCGATAACTATGGCTACACCTTC. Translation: CASSPPSDNYGYTF. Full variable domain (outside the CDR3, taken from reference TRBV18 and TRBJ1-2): NAGVMQNPRHLVRRRGQEARLRCSPMKGHSHVYWYRQLPEEGLKFMVYLQKENIIDESGMPKERFSAEFPKEGPSILRIQQVVRGDSAAYFCASSPPSDNYGYTFGSGTRLTVV.

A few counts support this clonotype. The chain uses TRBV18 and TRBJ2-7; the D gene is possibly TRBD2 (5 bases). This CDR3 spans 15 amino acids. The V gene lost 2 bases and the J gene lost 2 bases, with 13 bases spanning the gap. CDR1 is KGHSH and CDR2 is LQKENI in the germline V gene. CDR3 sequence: CASSPGPGITYEQYF. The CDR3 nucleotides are TGTGCCAGCTCACCAGGCCCGGGGATTACCTACGAGCAGTACTTC.

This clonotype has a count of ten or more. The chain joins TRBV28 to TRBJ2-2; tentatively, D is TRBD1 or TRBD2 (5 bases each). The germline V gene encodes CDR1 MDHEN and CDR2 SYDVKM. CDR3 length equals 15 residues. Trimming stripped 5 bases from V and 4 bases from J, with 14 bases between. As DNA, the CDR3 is TGTGCCAGCAGTCCTACCCCCGGGGCCACCGGGGAGCTGTTTTTT. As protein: CASSPTPGATGELFF. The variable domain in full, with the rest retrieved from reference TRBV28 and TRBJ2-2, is DVKVTQSSRYLVKRTGEKVFLECVQDMDHENMFWYRQDPGLGLRLIYFSYDVKMKEKGDIPEGYSVSREKKERFSLILESASTNQTSMYLCASSPTPGATGELFFGEGSRLTVL.

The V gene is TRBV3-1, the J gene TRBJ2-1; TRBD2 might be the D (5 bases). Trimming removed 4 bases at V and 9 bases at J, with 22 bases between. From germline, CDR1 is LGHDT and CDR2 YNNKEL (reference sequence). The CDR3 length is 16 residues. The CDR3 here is CASSRVEGVIMGEQFF. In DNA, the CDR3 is TGTGCCAGCAGCCGCGTCGAGGGAGTAATTATGGGTGAGCAGTTCTTC.

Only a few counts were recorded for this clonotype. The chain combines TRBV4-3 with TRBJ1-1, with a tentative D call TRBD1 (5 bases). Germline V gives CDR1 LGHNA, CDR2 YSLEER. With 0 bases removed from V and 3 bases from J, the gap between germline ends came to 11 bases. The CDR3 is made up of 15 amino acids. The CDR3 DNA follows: TGCGCCAGCAGCCAAGATCTGGGGACGGACACTGAAGCTTTCTTT. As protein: CASSQDLGTDTEAFF.

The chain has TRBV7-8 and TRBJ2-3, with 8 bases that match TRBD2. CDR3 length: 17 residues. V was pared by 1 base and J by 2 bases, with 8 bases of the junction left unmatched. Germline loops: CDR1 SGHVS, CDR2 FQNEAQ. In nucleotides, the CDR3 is TGTGCCAGCAGCTTAGTATTAGCGGGGTACGACACAGATACGCAGTATTTT. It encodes CASSLVLAGYDTDTQYF.

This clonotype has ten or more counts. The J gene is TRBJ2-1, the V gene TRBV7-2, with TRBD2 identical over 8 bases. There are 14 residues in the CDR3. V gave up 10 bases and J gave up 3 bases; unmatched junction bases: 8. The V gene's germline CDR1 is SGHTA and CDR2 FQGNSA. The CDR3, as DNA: TGTGCCACCCTCTCGGGAGGGGACTACAATGAGCAGTTCTTC. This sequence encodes CATLSGGDYNEQFF.

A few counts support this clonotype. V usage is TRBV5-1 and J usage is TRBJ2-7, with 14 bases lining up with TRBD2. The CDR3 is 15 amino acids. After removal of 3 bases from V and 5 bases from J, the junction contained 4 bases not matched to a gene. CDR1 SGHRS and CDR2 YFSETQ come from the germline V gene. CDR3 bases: TGCGCCAGCAGCTACCTGGGACTAGCGGGAGACGAGCAGTACTTC. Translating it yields CASSYLGLAGDEQYF.

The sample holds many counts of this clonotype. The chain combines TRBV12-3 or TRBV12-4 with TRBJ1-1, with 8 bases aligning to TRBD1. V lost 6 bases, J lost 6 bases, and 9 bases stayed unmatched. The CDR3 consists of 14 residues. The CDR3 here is CASRPTGGQAEAFF. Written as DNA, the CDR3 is TGTGCCAGCAGACCTACAGGGGGGCAGGCTGAAGCTTTCTTT.

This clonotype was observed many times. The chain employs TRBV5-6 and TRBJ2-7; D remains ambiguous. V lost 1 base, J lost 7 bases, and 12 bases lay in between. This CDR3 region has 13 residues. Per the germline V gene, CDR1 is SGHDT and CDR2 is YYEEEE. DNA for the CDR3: TGTGCCAGCAGCTTGTACGACCGTGGTGAGCAGTACTTC. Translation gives CASSLYDRGEQYF. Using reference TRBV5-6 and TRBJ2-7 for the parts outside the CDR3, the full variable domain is DAGVTQSPTHLIKTRGQQVTLRCSPKSGHDTVSWYQQALGQGPQFIFQYYEEEERQRGNFPDRFSGHQFPNYSSELNVNALLLGDSALYLCASSLYDRGEQYFGPGTRLTVT.

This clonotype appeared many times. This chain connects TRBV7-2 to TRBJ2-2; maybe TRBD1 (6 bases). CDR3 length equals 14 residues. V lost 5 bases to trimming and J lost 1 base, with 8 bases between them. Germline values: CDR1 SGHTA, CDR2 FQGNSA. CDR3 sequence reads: CASSATGNTGELFF. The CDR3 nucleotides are TGTGCCAGCAGCGCGACAGGGAACACCGGGGAGCTGTTTTTT.

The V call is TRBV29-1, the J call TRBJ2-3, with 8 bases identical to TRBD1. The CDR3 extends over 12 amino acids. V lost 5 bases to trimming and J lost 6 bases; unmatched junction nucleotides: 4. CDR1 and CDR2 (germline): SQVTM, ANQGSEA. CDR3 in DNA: TGCAGCGTTTTCGGGACAGGCGATACGCAGTATTTT. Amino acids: CSVFGTGDTQYF.

In nucleotides, the CDR3 is TGTGCCACCAGTGATTGGGGGAGGAACTCCTACAATGAGCAGTTCTTC. Translated, it gives CATSDWGRNSYNEQFF. The chain is built from TRBV24-1 and TRBJ2-1, with D perhaps matching TRBD2 (6 bases). The V gene's germline CDR1 is KGHDR and CDR2 SFDVKD. This CDR3 region has 16 residues. Trimming left V 2 bases short and J 0 bases short, with 10 bases between.

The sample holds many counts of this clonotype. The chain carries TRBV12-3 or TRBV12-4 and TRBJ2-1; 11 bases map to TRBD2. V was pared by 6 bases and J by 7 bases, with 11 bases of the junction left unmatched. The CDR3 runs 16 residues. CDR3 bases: TGTGCCAGCAGCCACCCGGGACTAGCGGCCGGGAATGAGCAGTTCTTC. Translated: CASSHPGLAAGNEQFF.

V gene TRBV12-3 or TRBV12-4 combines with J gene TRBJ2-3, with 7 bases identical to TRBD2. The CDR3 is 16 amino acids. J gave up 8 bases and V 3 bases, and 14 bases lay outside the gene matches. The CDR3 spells CASSFTLERTSPTQYF. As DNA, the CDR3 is TGTGCCAGCAGTTTTACACTAGAAAGGACTAGTCCTACGCAGTATTTT.

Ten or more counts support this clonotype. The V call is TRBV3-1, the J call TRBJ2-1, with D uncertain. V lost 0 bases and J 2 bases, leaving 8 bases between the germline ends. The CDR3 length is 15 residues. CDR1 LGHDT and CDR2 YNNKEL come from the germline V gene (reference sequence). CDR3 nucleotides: TGTGCCAGCAGCCAAGAGGGCTCCACCTACAATGAGCAGTTCTTC. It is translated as CASSQEGSTYNEQFF.

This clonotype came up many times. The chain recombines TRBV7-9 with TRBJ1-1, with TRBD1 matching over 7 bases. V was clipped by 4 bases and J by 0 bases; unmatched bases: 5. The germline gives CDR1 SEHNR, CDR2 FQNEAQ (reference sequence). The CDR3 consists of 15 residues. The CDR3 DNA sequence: TGTGCCAGCAGCTGGAGACAGGGAATGAACACTGAAGCTTTCTTT. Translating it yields CASSWRQGMNTEAFF. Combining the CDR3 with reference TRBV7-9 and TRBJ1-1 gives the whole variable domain DTGVSQNPRHKITKRGQNVTFRCDPISEHNRLYWYRQTLGQGPEFLTYFQNEAQLEKSRLLSDRFSAERPKGSFSTLEIQRTEQGDSAMYLCASSWRQGMNTEAFFGQGTRLTVV.

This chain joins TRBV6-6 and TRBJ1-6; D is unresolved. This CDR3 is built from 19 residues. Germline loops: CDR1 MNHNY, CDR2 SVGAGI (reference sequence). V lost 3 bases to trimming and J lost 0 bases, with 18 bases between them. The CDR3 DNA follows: TGTGCCAGCAGTTATTTGGGAGCAGGCCCTGGCTCCTATAATTCACCCCTCCACTTT. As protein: CASSYLGAGPGSYNSPLHF.

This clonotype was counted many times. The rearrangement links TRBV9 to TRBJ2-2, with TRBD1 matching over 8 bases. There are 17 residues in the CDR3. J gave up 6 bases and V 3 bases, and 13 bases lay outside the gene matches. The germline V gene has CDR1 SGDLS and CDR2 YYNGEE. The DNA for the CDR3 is TGTGCCAGCAGCGCCAACCTCGCAGGGGGCAAGGCCGGGGAGCTGTTTTTT. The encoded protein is CASSANLAGGKAGELFF.

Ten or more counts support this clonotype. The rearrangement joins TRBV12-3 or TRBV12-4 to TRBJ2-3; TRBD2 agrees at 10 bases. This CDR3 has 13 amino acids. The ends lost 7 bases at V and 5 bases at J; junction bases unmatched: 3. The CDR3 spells CASTSSGRDTQYF. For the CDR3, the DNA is TGTGCCAGCACCTCTAGCGGGAGAGATACGCAGTATTTT.

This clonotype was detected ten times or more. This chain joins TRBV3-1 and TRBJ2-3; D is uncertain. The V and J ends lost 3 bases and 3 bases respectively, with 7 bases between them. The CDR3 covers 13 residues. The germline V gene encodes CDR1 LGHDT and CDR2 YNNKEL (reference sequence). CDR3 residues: CASSHPTTDTQYF. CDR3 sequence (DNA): TGTGCCAGCAGCCACCCGACTACAGATACGCAGTATTTT.

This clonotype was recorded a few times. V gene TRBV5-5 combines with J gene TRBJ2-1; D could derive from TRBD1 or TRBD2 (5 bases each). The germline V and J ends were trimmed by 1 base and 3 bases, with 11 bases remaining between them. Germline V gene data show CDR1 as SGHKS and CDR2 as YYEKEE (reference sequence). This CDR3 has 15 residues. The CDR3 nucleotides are TGTGCCAGCAGCTTGTCTGGGGGTGGCTACAATGAGCAGTTCTTC. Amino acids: CASSLSGGGYNEQFF.

CDR3 region: CASSLETSGMFTDTQYF. CDR3 coding DNA: TGTGCCAGCAGCTTAGAAACTAGCGGGATGTTCACAGATACGCAGTATTTT. The chain links TRBV7-2 to TRBJ2-3, with 10 bases identical to TRBD2. Germline CDR1 is SGHTA and CDR2 is FQGNSA. Trimming took 1 base from V and 2 from J; bases not matched to a gene: 6. The CDR3 has 17 amino acids.

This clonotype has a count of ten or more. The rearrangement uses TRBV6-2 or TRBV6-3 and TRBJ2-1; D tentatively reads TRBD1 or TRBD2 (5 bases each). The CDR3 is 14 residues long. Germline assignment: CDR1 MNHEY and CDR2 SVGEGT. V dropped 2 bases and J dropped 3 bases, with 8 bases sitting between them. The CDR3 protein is CASSYGTNYNEQFF. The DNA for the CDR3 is TGTGCCAGCAGTTACGGGACCAACTACAATGAGCAGTTCTTC.

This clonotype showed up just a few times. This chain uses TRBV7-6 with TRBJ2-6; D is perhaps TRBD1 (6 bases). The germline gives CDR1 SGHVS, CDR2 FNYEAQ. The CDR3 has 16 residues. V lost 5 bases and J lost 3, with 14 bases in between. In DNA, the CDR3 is TGTGCCAGCAGCCCCCGAGGGGGAAGTGGGGCCAACGTCCTGACTTTC. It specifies CASSPRGGSGANVLTF.

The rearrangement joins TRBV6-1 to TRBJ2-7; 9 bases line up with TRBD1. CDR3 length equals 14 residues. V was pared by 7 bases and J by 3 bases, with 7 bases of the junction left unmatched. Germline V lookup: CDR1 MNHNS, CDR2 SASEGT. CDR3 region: CASISGTGIYEQYF. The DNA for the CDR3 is TGTGCCAGCATATCCGGGACAGGGATCTACGAGCAGTACTTC.

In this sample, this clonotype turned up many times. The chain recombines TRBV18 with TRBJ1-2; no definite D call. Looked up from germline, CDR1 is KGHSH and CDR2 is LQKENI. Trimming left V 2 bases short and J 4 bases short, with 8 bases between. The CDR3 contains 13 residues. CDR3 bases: TGTGCCAGCTCACCAGATATAGTCTATGGCTACACCTTC. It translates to CASSPDIVYGYTF. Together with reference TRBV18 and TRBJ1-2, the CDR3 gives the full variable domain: NAGVMQNPRHLVRRRGQEARLRCSPMKGHSHVYWYRQLPEEGLKFMVYLQKENIIDESGMPKERFSAEFPKEGPSILRIQQVVRGDSAAYFCASSPDIVYGYTFGSGTRLTVV.

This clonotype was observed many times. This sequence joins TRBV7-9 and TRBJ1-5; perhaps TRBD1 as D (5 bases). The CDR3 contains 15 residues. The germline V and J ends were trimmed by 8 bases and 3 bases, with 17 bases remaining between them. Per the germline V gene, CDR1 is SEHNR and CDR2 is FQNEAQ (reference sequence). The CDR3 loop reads CASQDTVRDNQPQHF. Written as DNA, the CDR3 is TGTGCCAGCCAAGACACAGTCAGGGACAATCAGCCCCAGCATTTT.